The sequence of this T cell receptor (beta chain) was determined in a study of T cell responses to AZD1222 COVID-19 vaccine (dated by TCRdb to 2020 to 2022). Context from the whole study: AZD1222 recipients whose second dose came at about 4 weeks and those whose second dose came at about 12 weeks were combined into one group, since spike-specific TCR depth and breadth did not differ between the two schedules. Enrollment into the trials was organized by age into subgroups of 18-55, 56-69 and 70-plus years, and those subgroups contained about 160, 30 and 59 TCR-sequenced participants, respectively. TCR sequencing was performed for roughly 250 trial participants, of whom approximately 200 were given two doses of AZD1222 and around 25 were given two doses of MenACWY control vaccine.

Explained via the paper, the time point label denotes: baseline before first vaccination. Samples from vaccinated people were obtained from the UK trials COV001 and COV002, which included a single-blind randomized controlled phase 2/3 trial of AZD1222 (ChAdOx1 nCoV-19) in healthy adults. For TCRbeta chain sequencing, PBMC samples from trial participants were taken at day 0 and at day 28 after the second dose. Concerning this clone itself: Its antigen is unknown. No base qualities exist here, and no much larger clone lies one base off it.

The CDR3 spans 15 residues, from the cysteine through the phenylalanine. CDR3 DNA only is kept here, 45 bases in frame from base 1. Trimming takes 5 bases from V and 2 bases from J, and the germline ends sit 15 bases apart. CDR1 is given as SGHTA and CDR2 as FQGNSA, both from the germline V gene. The CDR3 regions of human TCRbeta chains were analyzed by immunosequencing. In the paper's pipeline: Repertoire TCRs were matched against a reference library of SARS-CoV-2-specific TCRs generated with the MIRA antigen-specificity platform. Breadth was defined as the fraction of unique TCRs that were SARS-CoV-2-associated. Depth was defined as the fraction of total T cells that were SARS-CoV-2-associated. Using the MIRA data, every spike-specific TCR was mapped to the spike region that the TCR reacted to and assigned to either a CD4 or a CD8 class. Log10-transformed breadth and depth values were compared by one-way ANOVA with Sidak's multiple comparisons tests. As stored in TCRdb, this immuneACCESS dataset retains in-frame rearrangements with V and J assigned. A fraction of the clones does not appear; measured against another copy, unresolved V genes explain less than half of the discrepancy, and the remainder lacks a known reason. V and J calls and clone size are as listed in that table; D and trimming were resolved from the DNA. The sample table contains 90,000 or so clones; only one count was recorded for approximately 86% of them. The ten largest clonotypes hold approximately 7.9% of the sample.

What the work shows at the level of the full study, not this receptor alone: After two AZD1222 doses, spike-specific TCR breadth and depth were significantly higher than at day 0 and than in MenACWY recipients. No day 14 peak-response samples were available, so repertoires were characterized only after the peak T cell response. Epitopes outside the regions mutated in the B.1.351 and B.1.1.7 variants were reportedly recognized by nearly half of the unique spike-specific TCRs. In the small 56-69-year group, the increase in depth fell short of significance, most likely because of low power. Most participants were white British and females outnumbered males, and the authors suggested that clonal diversity may have been underestimated. Conclusions about previously exposed vaccinees were limited because only six or seven AZD1222 recipients were SARS-CoV-2 seropositive at baseline. CD4 TCRs associated with the vaccine covered the entire spike protein, and the dominant responses were in regions 160-218 and 743-854.

The sequencing used peripheral blood, collected on day 0 of AZD1222 vaccination. Recombination linked TRBV7-2 to TRBJ1-2, with the D segment identity uncertain. The source is an adult in good health. DNA sequence: TGTGCCAGCAGCCCGGGAGCCGCCCTAAACTATGGCTACACCTTC. The encoded protein is CASSPGAALNYGYTF.